The rows below give T cell receptor beta chains drawn from one sample of a study of OX40 agonist ivuxolimab in advanced cancers. Profiling relied on immunoSEQ multiplex PCR, and the TCRdb table lists in-frame clones only, not all of them. The sample lists about 74,000 clones, about 80% occurring once. Here the sequenced sample was CD4+ or CD8+ T cells sorted from blood, taken in a trial of the OX40 agonist ivuxolimab. The receptor set was obtained from an adult with an advanced solid tumor such as melanoma, head and neck, liver or kidney cancer. Both conserved end residues are trimmed from each CDR3.

len,v_gene,j_gene,CDR3aa
12,TRBV7-3,TRBJ1-3,ASSLRGGGNTIY
13,TRBV2,TRBJ2-7,ASSEGLADSYEQY
14,TRBV11-2,TRBJ2-5,ASSPGLAGEWETQY
11,TRBV12-5,TRBJ1-1,ASGLEGSTEAF
17,TRBV28,TRBJ2-4,ASSLFPDRGNRYKNIQY
12,TRBV6-6,TRBJ1-1,ASSYSNAHTEAF
13,TRBV11-2,TRBJ2-2,ASSVTGVNTGELF
14,TRBV19,TRBJ1-4,ASSPSRQGGVEKLF
12,TRBV28,TRBJ2-3,ASSPPGGTDTQY
12,TRBV19,TRBJ2-3,ASRTSGATDTQY
12,TRBV18,TRBJ1-3,ASYGRASGNTIY
11,TRBV6-5,TRBJ2-1,ASSSASSGRGF
15,TRBV18,TRBJ1-5,ASSPLFYGQGRQPQH
13,TRBV7-2,TRBJ2-1,ASSPRYSSYNEQF
14,TRBV11-3,TRBJ2-1,ASSLGTGMNYNEQF
11,TRBV10-1,TRBJ1-5,ASSLRDGQPQH
13,TRBV5-6,TRBJ2-5,ASSLGQGVGETQY
16,TRBV25-1,TRBJ2-2,ASSARFGWDRDTGELF
12,TRBV19,TRBJ2-3,ASRRTGGPDTQY
15,TRBV7-8,TRBJ2-2,ASSRPAARTNTGELF
14,TRBV12-5,TRBJ2-1,ASGPGQGADYNEQF
11,TRBV10-3,TRBJ2-3,AISGQTRDVPY
12,TRBV28,TRBJ2-2,ASSPAKDTGELF
13,TRBV5-6,TRBJ2-5,ASSSLAGAGETQY
11,TRBV6-5,TRBJ1-3,ASSPRGAYTIY
11,TRBV5-6,TRBJ2-5,ASTPGGGETQY
10,TRBV7-3,TRBJ2-2,ASSFLTGELF
12,TRBV27,TRBJ1-2,ASKPAGVGYGYT
12,TRBV19,TRBJ2-3,ASSATAQGDTQY
13,TRBV6-1,TRBJ2-2,ASSEDGGGTGELF
9,TRBV6-6,TRBJ2-3,ASSLGDTQY
12,TRBV6-5,TRBJ2-1,ASRRLGANNEQF
16,TRBV27,TRBJ1-5,ASSLQGRASTNNQPQH
12,TRBV6-1,TRBJ2-2,ASKWGGDTGELF
12,TRBV7-2,TRBJ1-2,ASSPGTLSGGYT
10,TRBV11-2,TRBJ2-2,ASSLEVGELF
13,TRBV5-4,TRBJ1-1,ASSQEWGYNPEAF
13,TRBV2,TRBJ2-2,ASSREVVRTGELF
10,TRBV2,TRBJ1-2,ASSDEGRGYT
12,TRBV18,TRBJ1-1,ASSLDHWVTEAF
15,TRBV11-2,TRBJ2-3,ASSLPGLILGTDTQY
11,TRBV28,TRBJ1-2,ASSLGILGGYT
11,TRBV27,TRBJ2-7,ASRGDGGYEQY